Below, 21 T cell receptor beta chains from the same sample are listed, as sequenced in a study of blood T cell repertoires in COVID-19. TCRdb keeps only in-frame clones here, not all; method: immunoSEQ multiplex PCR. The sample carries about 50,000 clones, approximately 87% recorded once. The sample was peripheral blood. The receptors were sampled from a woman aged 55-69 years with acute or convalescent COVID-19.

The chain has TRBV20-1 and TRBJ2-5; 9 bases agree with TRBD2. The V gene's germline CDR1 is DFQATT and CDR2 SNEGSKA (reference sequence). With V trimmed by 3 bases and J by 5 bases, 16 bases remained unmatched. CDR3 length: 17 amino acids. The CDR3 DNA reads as TGCAGTGCTAGTTTAGCGGGGGCACCGGTCGGGAGGGAGACCCAGTACTTC. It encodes CSASLAGAPVGRETQYF.

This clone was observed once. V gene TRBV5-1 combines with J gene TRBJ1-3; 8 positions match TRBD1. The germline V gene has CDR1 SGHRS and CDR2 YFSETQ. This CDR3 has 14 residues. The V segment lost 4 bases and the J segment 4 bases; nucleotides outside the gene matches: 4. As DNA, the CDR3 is TGCGCCAGCAGCGACAGGGGAGGAGGAAACACCATATATTTT. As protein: CASSDRGGGNTIYF.

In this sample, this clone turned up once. This CDR3 reads CASSLALAGGKETDTQYF. The CDR3 DNA follows: TGTGCCAGCAGCTTAGCACTAGCGGGGGGGAAAGAGACAGATACGCAGTATTTT. The V gene is TRBV13, the J gene TRBJ2-3; TRBD2 aligns across 13 bases. The V gene's germline CDR1 is PRHDT and CDR2 FYEKMQ (reference sequence). The CDR3 is made up of 18 amino acids. Trimming cost V 1 base and J 3 bases; bases outside gene matches: 7.

In DNA, the CDR3 is TGTGCCTGGAGCGAGGGACATAGCTCTGGAAACACCATATATTTT. It encodes CAWSEGHSSGNTIYF. The chain carries TRBV30 and TRBJ1-3; D perhaps matches TRBD1 (6 bases). V shed 3 bases and J shed 0 bases, with 12 bases lying between them. The CDR3 covers 15 residues. Germline-derived CDR1 and CDR2 are GTSNPN and SVGIG (reference sequence). Complete variable domain (other parts from reference TRBV30 and TRBJ1-3): SQTIHQWPATLVQPVGSPLSLECTVEGTSNPNLYWYRQAAGRGLQLLFYSVGIGQISSEVPQNLSASRPQDRQFILSSKKLLLSDSGFYLCAWSEGHSSGNTIYFGEGSWLTVV.

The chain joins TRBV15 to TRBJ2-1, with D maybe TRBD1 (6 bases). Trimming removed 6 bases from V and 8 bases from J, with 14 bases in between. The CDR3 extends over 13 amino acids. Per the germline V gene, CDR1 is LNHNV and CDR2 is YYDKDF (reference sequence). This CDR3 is CATRGQGQDEQFF. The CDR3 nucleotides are TGTGCCACCAGGGGGCAGGGACAAGATGAGCAGTTCTTC.

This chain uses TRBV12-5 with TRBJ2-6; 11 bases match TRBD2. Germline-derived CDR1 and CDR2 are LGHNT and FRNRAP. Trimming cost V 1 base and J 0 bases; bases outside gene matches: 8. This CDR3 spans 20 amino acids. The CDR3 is CASGLGLISGGVSGANVLTF. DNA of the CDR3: TGTGCTAGTGGTTTGGGACTAATTAGCGGGGGGGTCTCTGGGGCCAACGTCCTGACTTTC.

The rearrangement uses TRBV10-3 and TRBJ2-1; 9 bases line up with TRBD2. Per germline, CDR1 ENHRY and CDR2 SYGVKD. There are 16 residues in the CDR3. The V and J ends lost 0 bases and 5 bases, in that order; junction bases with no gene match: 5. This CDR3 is CAISESILAGDNEQFF. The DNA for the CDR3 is TGTGCCATCAGTGAGTCTATACTAGCGGGCGACAATGAGCAGTTCTTC.

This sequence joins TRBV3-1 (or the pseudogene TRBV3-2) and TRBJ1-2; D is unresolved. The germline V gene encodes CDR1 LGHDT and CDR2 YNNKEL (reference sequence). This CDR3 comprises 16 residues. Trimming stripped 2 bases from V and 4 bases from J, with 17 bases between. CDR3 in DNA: TGTGCCAGCAGCCAATCCACCCCAGGATATACCTATGGCTACACCTTC. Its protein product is CASSQSTPGYTYGYTF.

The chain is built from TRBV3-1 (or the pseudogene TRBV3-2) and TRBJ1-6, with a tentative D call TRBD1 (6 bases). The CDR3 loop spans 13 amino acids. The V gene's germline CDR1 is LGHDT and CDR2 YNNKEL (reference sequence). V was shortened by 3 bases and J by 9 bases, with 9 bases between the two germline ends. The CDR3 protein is CASSQGASSPLHF. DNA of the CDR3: TGTGCCAGCAGCCAGGGGGCAAGTTCACCCCTCCACTTT.

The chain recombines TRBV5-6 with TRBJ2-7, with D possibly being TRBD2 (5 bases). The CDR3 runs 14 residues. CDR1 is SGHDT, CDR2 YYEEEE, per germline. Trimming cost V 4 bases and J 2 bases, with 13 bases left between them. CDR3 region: CASSATGFTYEQYF. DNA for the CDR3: TGTGCCAGCAGCGCTACGGGATTTACCTACGAGCAGTACTTC.

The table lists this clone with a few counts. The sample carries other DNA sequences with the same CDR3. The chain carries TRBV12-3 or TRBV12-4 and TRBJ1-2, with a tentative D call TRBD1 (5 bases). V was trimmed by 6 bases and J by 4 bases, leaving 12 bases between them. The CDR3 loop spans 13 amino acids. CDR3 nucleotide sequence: TGTGCCAGCAGCCCCACAGGTGGCTATGGCTACACCTTC. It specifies CASSPTGGYGYTF.

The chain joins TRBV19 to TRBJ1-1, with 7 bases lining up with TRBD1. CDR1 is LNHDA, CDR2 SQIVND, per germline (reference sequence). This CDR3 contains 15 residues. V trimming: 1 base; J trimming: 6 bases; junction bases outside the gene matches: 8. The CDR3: CASSIGRGGHPEAFF. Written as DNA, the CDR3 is TGTGCCAGTAGTATAGGTCGAGGGGGCCACCCTGAAGCTTTCTTT.

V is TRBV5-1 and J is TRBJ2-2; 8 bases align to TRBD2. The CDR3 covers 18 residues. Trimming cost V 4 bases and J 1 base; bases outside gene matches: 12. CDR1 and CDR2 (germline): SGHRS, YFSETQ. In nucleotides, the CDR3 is TGCGCCAGCAGCCACCGGACTAGCAGGGGAGGGAACACCGGGGAGCTGTTTTTT. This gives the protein CASSHRTSRGGNTGELFF. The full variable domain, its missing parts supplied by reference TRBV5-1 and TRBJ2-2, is KAGVTQTPRYLIKTRGQQVTLSCSPISGHRSVSWYQQTPGQGLQFLFEYFSETQRNKGNFPGRFSGRQFSNSRSEMNVSTLELGDSALYLCASSHRTSRGGNTGELFFGEGSRLTVL.

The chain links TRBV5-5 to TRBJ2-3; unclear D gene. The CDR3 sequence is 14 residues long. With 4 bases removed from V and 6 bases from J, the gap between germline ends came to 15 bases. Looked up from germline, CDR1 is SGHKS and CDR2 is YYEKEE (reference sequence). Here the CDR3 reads CASSARLGVDTQYF. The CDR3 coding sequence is TGTGCCAGCAGCGCACGACTTGGAGTCGATACGCAGTATTTT.

In nucleotides, the CDR3 is TGCAGCGTTGAACGGGGCCAAGAGACCCAGTACTTC. Translation gives CSVERGQETQYF. J is TRBJ2-5 and V is TRBV29-1, with D possibly matching TRBD2 (5 bases). Germline assignment: CDR1 SQVTM and CDR2 ANQGSEA. The CDR3 is 12 amino acids. Trimming stripped 2 bases from V and 1 base from J, with 5 bases between. Combining the CDR3 with reference TRBV29-1 and TRBJ2-5 gives the whole variable domain SAVISQKPSRDICQRGTSLTIQCQVDSQVTMMFWYRQQPGQSLTLIATANQGSEATYESGFVIDKFPISRPNLTFSTLTVSNMSPEDSSIYLCSVERGQETQYFGPGTRLLVL.

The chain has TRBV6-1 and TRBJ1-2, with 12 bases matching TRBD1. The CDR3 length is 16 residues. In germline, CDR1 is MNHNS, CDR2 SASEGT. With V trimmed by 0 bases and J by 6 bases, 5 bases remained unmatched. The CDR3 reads CASSEAPGQGANGYTF. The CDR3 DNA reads TGTGCCAGCAGTGAAGCCCCGGGACAGGGGGCTAATGGCTACACCTTC.

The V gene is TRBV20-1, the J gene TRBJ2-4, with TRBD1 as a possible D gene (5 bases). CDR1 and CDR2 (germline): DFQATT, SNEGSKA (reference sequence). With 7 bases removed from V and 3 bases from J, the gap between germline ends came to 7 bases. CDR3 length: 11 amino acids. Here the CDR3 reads CSVDSKNIQYF. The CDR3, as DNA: TGCAGTGTCGACAGCAAAAACATTCAGTACTTC.

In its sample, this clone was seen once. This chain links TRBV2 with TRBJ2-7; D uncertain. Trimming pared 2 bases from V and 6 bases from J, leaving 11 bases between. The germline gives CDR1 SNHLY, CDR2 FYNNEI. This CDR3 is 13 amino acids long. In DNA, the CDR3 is TGTGCCAGCAGTGAACCCTTCACATCCGAGCAGTACTTC. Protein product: CASSEPFTSEQYF.

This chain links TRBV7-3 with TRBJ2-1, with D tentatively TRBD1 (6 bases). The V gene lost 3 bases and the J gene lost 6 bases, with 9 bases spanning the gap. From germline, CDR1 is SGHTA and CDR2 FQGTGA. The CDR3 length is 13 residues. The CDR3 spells CASSFVGANEQFF. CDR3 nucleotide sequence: TGTGCCAGCAGCTTCGTGGGGGCCAATGAGCAGTTCTTC.

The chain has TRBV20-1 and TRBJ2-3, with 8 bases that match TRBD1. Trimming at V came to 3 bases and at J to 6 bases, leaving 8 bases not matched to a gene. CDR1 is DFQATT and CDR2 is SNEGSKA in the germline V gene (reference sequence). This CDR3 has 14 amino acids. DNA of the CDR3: TGCAGTGCTAGTGTGTTCAGGGGGCCTGATACGCAGTATTTT. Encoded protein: CSASVFRGPDTQYF.

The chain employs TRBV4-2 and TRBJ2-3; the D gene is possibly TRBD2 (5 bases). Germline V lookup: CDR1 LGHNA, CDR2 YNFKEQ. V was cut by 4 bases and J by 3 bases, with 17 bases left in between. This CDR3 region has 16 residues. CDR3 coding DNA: TGTGCCAGCAGCCCGGTCGCGGAGAGCGGTACAGATACGCAGTATTTT. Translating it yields CASSPVAESGTDTQYF.